Below are 2 T cell receptor beta chains sequenced from a single sample in a study of blood T cell repertoires in COVID-19. Libraries were prepared by immunoSEQ multiplex PCR; TCRdb keeps only in-frame clonotypes and omits some of them. This table holds roughly 260,000 clones, approximately 80% found once. Sequencing was carried out using peripheral blood. The receptors derive from a woman of 80 years or more with active or convalescent COVID-19.

A few counts support this clone. The chain recombines TRBV2 with TRBJ2-4; tentatively, D is TRBD2 (6 bases). V lost 3 bases and J lost 0, with 6 bases in between. The germline CDR1 and CDR2 sequences are SNHLY and FYNNEI. The CDR3 runs to 14 residues. Written as DNA, the CDR3 is TGTGCCAGCAGTGAGGGACTAGCCAAAAACATTCAGTACTTC. It specifies CASSEGLAKNIQYF.

The CDR3 sequence: CANQSPGSLEQYF. CDR3 nucleotide sequence: TGTGCCAACCAATCCCCCGGGAGTCTCGAGCAGTACTTC. The chain couples TRBV28 to TRBJ2-7; D perhaps matches TRBD2 (6 bases). Germline V gene data show CDR1 as MDHEN and CDR2 as SYDVKM. The CDR3 is 13 residues long. Trimming removed 10 bases from V and 6 bases from J, with 19 bases in between.